This TCR beta chain was sequenced for a study of T cells of healthy individuals. This CDR3 is 14 amino acids long. Looked up from germline, CDR1 is SGHVS and CDR2 is FNYEAQ. The V and J ends lost 5 bases and 14 bases respectively, with 22 bases between them. One entry per CDR3 protein results from TCRdb running MiXCR on the 5' RACE reads. The data contain 60,000 to 70,000 distinct CDR3 sequences, 15% to 20% of them singletons. This clonotype was obtained from a human donor in good health. V is TRBV7-6 and J is TRBJ1-5; D may be TRBD1 (5 bases). CDR3 protein: CASSKNWWDGDKHF. The CDR3 bases are TGTGCCAGCAGCAAAAATTGGTGGGACGGAGATAAGCATTTT.